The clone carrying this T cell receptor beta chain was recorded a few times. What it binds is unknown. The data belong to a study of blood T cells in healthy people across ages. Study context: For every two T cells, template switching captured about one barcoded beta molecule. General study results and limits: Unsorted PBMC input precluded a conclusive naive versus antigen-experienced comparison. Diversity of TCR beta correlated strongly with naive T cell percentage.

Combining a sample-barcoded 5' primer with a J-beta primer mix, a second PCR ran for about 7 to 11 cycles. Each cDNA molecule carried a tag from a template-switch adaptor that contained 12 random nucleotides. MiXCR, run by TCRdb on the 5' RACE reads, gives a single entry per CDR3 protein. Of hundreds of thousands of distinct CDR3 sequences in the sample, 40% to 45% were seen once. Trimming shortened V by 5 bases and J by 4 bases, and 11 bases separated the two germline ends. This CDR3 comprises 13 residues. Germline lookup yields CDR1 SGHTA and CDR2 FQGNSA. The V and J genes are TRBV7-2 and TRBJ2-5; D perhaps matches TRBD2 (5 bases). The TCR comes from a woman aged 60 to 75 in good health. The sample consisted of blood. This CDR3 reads CASSVGEGETQYF. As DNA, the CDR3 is TGTGCCAGCAGCGTAGGAGAGGGAGAGACCCAGTACTTC.